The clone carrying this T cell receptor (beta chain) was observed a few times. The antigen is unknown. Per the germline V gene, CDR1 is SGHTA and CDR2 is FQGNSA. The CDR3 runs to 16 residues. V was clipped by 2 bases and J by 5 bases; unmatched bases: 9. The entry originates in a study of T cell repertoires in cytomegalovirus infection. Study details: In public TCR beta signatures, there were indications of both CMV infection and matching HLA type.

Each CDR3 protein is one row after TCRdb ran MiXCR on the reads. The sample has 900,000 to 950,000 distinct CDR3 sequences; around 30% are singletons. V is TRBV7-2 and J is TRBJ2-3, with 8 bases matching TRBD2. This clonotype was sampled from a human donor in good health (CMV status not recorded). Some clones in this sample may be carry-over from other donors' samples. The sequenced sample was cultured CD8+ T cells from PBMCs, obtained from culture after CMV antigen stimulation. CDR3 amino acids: CASSLSGTRVQDTQYF. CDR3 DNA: TGTGCCAGCAGCTTATCCGGGACTAGAGTTCAAGATACGCAGTATTTT.